This T cell receptor beta chain was captured by sequencing in a study of shared clonotypes between healthy human individuals. Germline loops: CDR1 SEHNR, CDR2 FQNEAQ (reference sequence). The CDR3 runs to 13 residues. V shed 5 bases, J shed 5 bases, and the junction held 4 bases outside the gene matches. Naive-designated CD8 cells lacked CD45RO, were positively enriched for CCR7, and omitted terminally differentiated effector memory CD45RA+ cells. Every one of the donors was a Caucasian adult that lived in Nashville, Tennessee. Measured with immunoSEQ multiplex PCR; TCRdb has only the in-frame clones, and not every one. The table includes under 1 million clones, nearly 95% detected once.

The rearrangement uses TRBV7-9 and TRBJ2-7, with 9 bases aligning to TRBD1. Material: naive CD8+ T cells sorted from blood. The sequence derives from a young man in good health. The CDR3 DNA is TGTGCCAGCAGCCGCCGGGACAGGGACGAGCAGTACTTC. Its protein product is CASSRRDRDEQYF.